Listed below are T cell receptor beta chains from one sample, sequenced in a study of shared clonotypes between healthy human individuals. The data were produced by immunoSEQ multiplex PCR, yet TCRdb's version contains in-frame clones alone and is incomplete. Among 2 million to 2.5 million clones listed, 80% to 95% were seen once. Material for sequencing was naive CD4+ T cells from PBMCs. Source of these receptors: a man younger than 35 in good health. Some clones in this sample may be carry-over from other donors' samples. The conserved cysteine and the conserved F or W are not part of the CDR3 here. The order of the fields is J gene, V gene, CDR3 protein.

>TRBJ2-7|TRBV5-4
ASSFGLGGSSYEQY
>TRBJ2-2|TRBV5-1
ASSGTGGTGELF
>TRBJ2-7|TRBV28
ASSLEEEQY
>TRBJ2-7|TRBV11-3
ASTSFMGIEEQY
>TRBJ1-1|TRBV6-5
ASSSPGGGTEAF
>TRBJ2-6|TRBV6-1
ASSGGTRGSGANVLT
>TRBJ2-2|TRBV10-3
AISESASGRRGTGELF
>TRBJ1-6|TRBV4-1
ASSLRDANSPLH
>TRBJ2-2|TRBV7-2
ASSLERITGELF
>TRBJ2-4|TRBV25-1
ASSEGQLAIQY
>TRBJ1-3|TRBV5-1
ASSYLPDSSGNTIY
>TRBJ1-1|TRBV4-1
ASSLTRLNTEAF
>TRBJ2-1|TRBV4-1
ASSLQGSSYNEQF
>TRBJ2-7|TRBV28
ASSPEGKKSYEQY
>TRBJ2-7|TRBV5-1
ASSSGTTGGVYEQY
>TRBJ1-1|TRBV7-9
ASSITYGQGEAF
>TRBJ2-5|TRBV5-1
ASRPDRAGTQY
>TRBJ1-5|TRBV5-1
ASSLDIYQPQH
>TRBJ1-2|TRBV30
AWRAGGRNYGYT
>TRBJ2-7|TRBV28
ASSADWKTSYEQY
>TRBJ2-5|TRBV4-1
ASSQDSLGRSQETQY
>TRBJ2-5|TRBV28
ASNSQGAGQETQY
>TRBJ1-4|TRBV7-2
ASSLLGRGDEKLF
>TRBJ1-1|TRBV9
ASSVEGRGLTEAF
>TRBJ2-3|TRBV7-9
ASSLRLLPTDTQY
>TRBJ2-7|TRBV5-6
ASSFGTMYEQY
>TRBJ1-2|TRBV6-1
ASSVVGEWNGYT
>TRBJ2-3|TRBV18
ASSPVSDSTDTQY
>TRBJ2-5|TRBV2
ASSEVTIVRDQETQY